These 30 T cell receptor beta chains came from one sample sequenced in a study of radiotherapy plus CTLA-4 blockade in lung cancer. Measured with immunoSEQ multiplex PCR; TCRdb has only the in-frame clones, and not every one. The sample consists of about 88,000 clones, 72% of them appearing once. Source: peripheral blood, taken from a patient treated with radiotherapy plus ipilimumab. The source of these receptors is a human donor with non-small cell lung cancer that progressed on radiotherapy plus ipilimumab.

The sample holds a few counts of this clone. The genes are TRBV11-2 and TRBJ1-1; 7 nucleotides match TRBD1. CDR3 length: 15 amino acids. Germline V gives CDR1 SGHAT, CDR2 FQNNGV. V dropped 1 base and J dropped 0; count of bases not matched to a gene: 2. The CDR3 DNA reads as TGTGCCAGCAGCTTAGGACAGGGAATGAACACTGAAGCTTTCTTT. As protein: CASSLGQGMNTEAFF.

J is TRBJ1-4 and V is TRBV2; the D gene is possibly TRBD1 (5 bases). CDR1 and CDR2 (germline): SNHLY, FYNNEI. Trimming shortened V by 5 bases and J by 8 bases, and 12 bases separated the two germline ends. This CDR3 contains 13 residues. The CDR3 coding sequence is TGTGCCAGCAGTCTGGGGGGATGGGAAAAACTGTTTTTT. Its protein product is CASSLGGWEKLFF.

This clone was seen a single time. Additional DNA sequences in this sample encode the identical CDR3. The V call is TRBV5-4, the J call TRBJ2-5; D is tentatively TRBD1 or TRBD2 (5 bases each). Germline V gene lookup returns CDR1 SGHNT and CDR2 YYREEE (reference sequence). This CDR3 region has 13 residues. Trimming cost V 1 base and J 5 bases, with 9 bases left between them. DNA for the CDR3: TGTGCCAGCAGCTTGAGGGGCGGGGAGACCCAGTACTTC. It is translated as CASSLRGGETQYF.

This chain connects TRBV30 to TRBJ1-5; a weak D match, TRBD1 (5 bases). Trimming shortened V by 0 bases and J by 4 bases, and 16 bases separated the two germline ends. Per germline, CDR1 GTSNPN and CDR2 SVGIG (reference sequence). This CDR3 region has 16 residues. This chain's CDR3 is CAWSVQIGHLNQPQHF. In nucleotides, the CDR3 is TGTGCCTGGAGTGTACAAATAGGACATCTAAATCAGCCCCAGCATTTT.

V usage is TRBV6-1 and J usage is TRBJ2-7; TRBD2 might be the D (5 bases). Germline CDR1 is MNHNS and CDR2 is SASEGT. Trimming took 5 bases from V and 6 from J, leaving 14 bases between them. This CDR3 spans 13 amino acids. The CDR3 loop reads CASSHGIGVEQYF. In DNA, the CDR3 is TGTGCCAGCAGTCACGGGATCGGTGTCGAGCAGTACTTC.

This clone came up once. This chain links TRBV4-2 with TRBJ2-5; D possibly matches TRBD1 or TRBD2 (6 bases each). This CDR3 is built from 18 residues. The germline V gene encodes CDR1 LGHNA and CDR2 YNFKEQ. The germline V and J ends were trimmed by 0 bases and 5 bases, with 22 bases remaining between them. The CDR3 here is CASSQDPSPGARGETQYF. DNA of the CDR3: TGTGCCAGCAGCCAAGATCCTTCCCCGGGGGCCCGCGGGGAGACCCAGTACTTC.

V usage is TRBV27 and J usage is TRBJ2-1; 11 bases line up with TRBD2. This CDR3 is built from 19 residues. Germline loops: CDR1 MNHEY, CDR2 SMNVEV (reference sequence). The J segment lost 0 bases and the V segment lost 4 bases, leaving 11 bases of the junction unmatched. CDR3 region: CASSWVLAGGPSSYNEQFF. CDR3 DNA: TGTGCCAGCAGTTGGGTTCTAGCGGGAGGACCCAGCTCCTACAATGAGCAGTTCTTC.

Comment on this clone: A junction end diverges from the germline sequence, so it may reflect a read error. The V and J genes are TRBV15 and TRBJ2-1; possibly TRBD2 for D (6 bases). CDR3 length: 16 residues. The V gene's germline CDR1 is LNHNV and CDR2 YYDKDF (reference sequence). CDR3 region: CATSRDLGGAYNEQLF. For the CDR3, the DNA is TGTGCCACCAGCAGAGATTTAGGCGGGGCCTACAATGAGCAGCTCTTC. Variable domain in full (rest from reference TRBV15 and TRBJ2-1): DAMVIQNPRYQVTQFGKPVTLSCSQTLNHNVMYWYQQKSSQAPKLLFHYYDKDFNNEADTPDNFQSRRPNTSFCFLDIRSPGLGDTAMYLCATSRDLGGAYNEQLFGPGTRLTVL.

This clone was counted only a few times. The rearrangement joins TRBV5-1 to TRBJ2-1; 11 nucleotides agree with TRBD2. Germline CDR1 is SGHRS and CDR2 is YFSETQ. The CDR3 loop spans 16 amino acids. The ends lost 7 bases at V and 3 bases at J; junction bases unmatched: 9. In nucleotides, the CDR3 is TGCGCCAGCGCGTCTCTAGCGGGAGGCGGCTACAATGAGCAGTTCTTC. Amino acids: CASASLAGGGYNEQFF.

This clone was observed a single time. The chain recombines TRBV7-2 with TRBJ2-1; TRBD1 agrees at 7 bases. V lost 4 bases to trimming and J lost 6 bases; unmatched junction nucleotides: 9. Germline V gives CDR1 SGHTA, CDR2 FQGNSA. The CDR3 contains 15 residues. CDR3 coding DNA: TGTGCCAGCAGCTCAATACGACAGGGAACCAATGAGCAGTTCTTC. Translated, it gives CASSSIRQGTNEQFF.

This clone appeared once. The junction shows a germline mismatch at one end, possibly a read error. The genes are TRBV5-6 and TRBJ2-7; 7 bases are a match to TRBD1. The CDR3 loop spans 16 amino acids. Germline CDR1 reads SGHDT; CDR2 reads YYEEEE. The CDR3 DNA reads as TGTGCCAGCAGCGAACAGGGGCTTCCGACCTCCGACGAGCAGTACTTC. It yields the protein CASSEQGLPTSDEQYF.

J is TRBJ2-1 and V is TRBV4-3, with 15 bases that match TRBD2. The V segment lost 1 base and the J segment 9 bases; nucleotides outside the gene matches: 4. Germline CDR1 LGHNA, CDR2 YSLEER. This CDR3 has 16 residues. The CDR3: CASSQGTSGGASEQFF. Written as DNA, the CDR3 is TGCGCCAGCAGCCAAGGGACTAGCGGGGGGGCCAGTGAGCAGTTCTTC.

The chain uses TRBV5-1 and TRBJ1-1, with a weak D call TRBD1 (5 bases). V lost 7 bases to trimming and J lost 3 bases, with 19 bases between them. The CDR3 extends over 15 amino acids. Germline V gene lookup returns CDR1 SGHRS and CDR2 YFSETQ. This CDR3 is CASQLGTLEDTEAFF. In DNA, the CDR3 is TGCGCCAGCCAACTCGGGACCTTGGAGGACACTGAAGCTTTCTTT.

The chain uses TRBV6-5 and TRBJ2-7; tentative D call: TRBD2 (5 bases). The CDR3 extends over 15 amino acids. Between the trimmed V and J ends, which lost 4 bases and 7 bases, there was a span of 20 bases. The germline gives CDR1 MNHEY, CDR2 SVGAGI. Here the CDR3 reads CASSLTLQEREEQYF. The DNA for the CDR3 is TGTGCCAGCAGTTTAACCCTGCAGGAAAGGGAGGAGCAGTACTTC.

The genes are TRBV6-4 and TRBJ1-5, with D possibly TRBD1 on 5 matching bases. V lost 2 bases to trimming and J lost 2 bases, with 7 bases between them. This CDR3 contains 14 residues. Per germline, CDR1 MRHNA and CDR2 SNTAGT. CDR3: CASSDQGGNQPQHF. Here the CDR3 DNA reads TGTGCCAGCAGTGACCAGGGTGGCAATCAGCCCCAGCATTTT.

The chain links TRBV28 to TRBJ2-1; 7 bases align to TRBD2. V gave up 6 bases and J gave up 0 bases; unmatched junction bases: 8. CDR3 size: 16 residues. CDR1 is MDHEN, CDR2 SYDVKM, per germline. CDR3: CASRAGTTSSYNEQFF. The CDR3 DNA reads TGTGCCAGCAGAGCCGGGACTACCAGCTCCTACAATGAGCAGTTCTTC. Using reference TRBV28 and TRBJ2-1 for the parts outside the CDR3, the full variable domain is DVKVTQSSRYLVKRTGEKVFLECVQDMDHENMFWYRQDPGLGLRLIYFSYDVKMKEKGDIPEGYSVSREKKERFSLILESASTNQTSMYLCASRAGTTSSYNEQFFGPGTRLTVL.

A few counts support this clone. The chain recombines TRBV7-9 with TRBJ1-1; D unclear. This CDR3 is built from 13 residues. Germline CDR1 is SEHNR and CDR2 is FQNEAQ (reference sequence). Trimming pared 0 bases from V and 6 bases from J, leaving 8 bases between. The chain's CDR3 is CASSLASNPEAFF. CDR3 sequence (DNA): TGTGCCAGCAGCTTAGCCAGTAATCCTGAAGCTTTCTTT.

This chain joins TRBV9 and TRBJ1-1; 7 bases match TRBD1. Germline V gene data show CDR1 as SGDLS and CDR2 as YYNGEE. The J segment lost 4 bases and the V segment lost 4 bases, leaving 7 bases of the junction unmatched. CDR3 size: 14 residues. The CDR3 DNA follows: TGTGCCAGCAGCCTTGAGGGACAGTCCACTGAAGCTTTCTTT. Translating gives CASSLEGQSTEAFF.

The rearrangement uses TRBV4-2 and TRBJ1-4; tentatively, D is TRBD1 (5 bases). V dropped 0 bases and J dropped 7 bases, with 15 bases sitting between them. Per the germline V gene, CDR1 is LGHNA and CDR2 is YNFKEQ. The CDR3 spans 16 residues. CDR3 sequence reads: CASSQDVGGGSEKLFF. The CDR3 DNA reads as TGTGCCAGCAGCCAAGATGTAGGTGGGGGGAGTGAAAAACTGTTTTTT.

This rearrangement joins TRBV6-5 to TRBJ1-1; 7 bases are shared with TRBD1. CDR1 and CDR2 from the germline V gene are MNHEY and SVGAGI. V shed 4 bases and J 6 bases; nucleotides not matched to a gene: 14. This CDR3 contains 16 residues. CDR3 in amino acids: CASSSTGKGSGAEAFF. The DNA for the CDR3 is TGTGCCAGCAGTTCGACAGGGAAGGGGTCAGGGGCTGAAGCTTTCTTT.

This clone was found once. The chain employs TRBV9 and TRBJ2-7; 9 bases are a match to TRBD2. Per germline, CDR1 SGDLS and CDR2 YYNGEE. CDR3 size: 15 residues. Unmatched junction bases numbered 6, after V lost 4 bases and J lost 1 base. DNA of the CDR3: TGTGCCAGCAGCTCCCTAGCGGGGCCATCCTACGAGCAGTACTTC. Amino acid sequence: CASSSLAGPSYEQYF. Combining the CDR3 with reference TRBV9 and TRBJ2-7 gives the whole variable domain DSGVTQTPKHLITATGQRVTLRCSPRSGDLSVYWYQQSLDQGLQFLIQYYNGEERAKGNILERFSAQQFPDLHSELNLSSLELGDSALYFCASSSLAGPSYEQYFGPGTRLTVT.

V usage is TRBV4-1 and J usage is TRBJ1-6; possibly TRBD1 for D (5 bases). This CDR3 contains 17 residues. The germline V and J ends were trimmed by 0 bases and 0 bases, with 9 bases remaining between them. Germline lookup yields CDR1 MGHRA and CDR2 YSYEKL. The CDR3 is CASSQDRGGSYNSPLHF. The CDR3 region has the DNA TGCGCCAGCAGCCAAGATCGGGGGGGCTCCTATAATTCACCCCTCCACTTT.

The chain links TRBV2 to TRBJ2-1; 8 bases fit TRBD1. Per germline, CDR1 SNHLY and CDR2 FYNNEI. The V gene end was trimmed by 11 bases and the J gene end by 8 bases; junction bases not matched to a gene: 11. CDR3 size: 13 residues. CDR3 DNA sequence: TGTGCCCGGACAGGGTGGGAAGAAGATGAGCAGTTCTTC. Translating it yields CARTGWEEDEQFF.

The chain is built from TRBV7-3 and TRBJ2-3, with 8 positions matching TRBD1. The CDR3 is 16 amino acids. The ends lost 2 bases at V and 1 base at J; junction bases unmatched: 5. Germline loops: CDR1 SGHTA, CDR2 FQGTGA. The CDR3 reads CASSLRAGGGTDTQYF. The DNA of the CDR3 is TGTGCCAGCAGCTTACGAGCAGGGGGCGGCACAGATACGCAGTATTTT.

The chain carries TRBV28 and TRBJ1-2; weak D call: TRBD1 (6 bases). V was clipped by 3 bases and J by 4 bases, with 12 bases between them. CDR1 MDHEN and CDR2 SYDVKM come from the germline V gene. The CDR3 contains 14 residues. The CDR3, as DNA: TGTGCCAGCAGTTTCTTCAGGGGACCCTATGGCTACACCTTC. Its protein is CASSFFRGPYGYTF.

The chain links TRBV2 to TRBJ1-1; weak D call: TRBD1 (5 bases). The CDR3 has 13 amino acids. V gave up 0 bases and J gave up 8 bases, with 10 bases separating them. Germline-derived CDR1 and CDR2 are SNHLY and FYNNEI. The CDR3 nucleotides read TGTGCCAGCAGTGAAGCGCTCGACAGCGAAGCTTTCTTT. Its protein is CASSEALDSEAFF.

This clone was observed a handful of times. The chain has TRBV30 and TRBJ2-4; D might be TRBD2 (6 bases). CDR3 length: 15 residues. Germline V CDR1 and CDR2: GTSNPN, SVGIG (reference sequence). Between the trimmed V and J ends, which lost 3 bases and 4 bases, there was a span of 16 bases. The CDR3 reads CAWRRGGNPKNIQYF. The CDR3 DNA is TGTGCCTGGAGGCGGGGTGGGAACCCTAAAAACATTCAGTACTTC.

This rearrangement joins TRBV6-6 to TRBJ2-2; weak D call: TRBD1 (5 bases). CDR1 is MNHNY, CDR2 SVGAGI, per germline (reference sequence). The V end lost 2 bases, the J end lost 3 bases, and 13 bases lay between the germline ends. This CDR3 is 16 amino acids long. The DNA of the CDR3 is TGTGCCAGCAGTTACGGGGCAGGCCCATACACCGGGGAGCTGTTTTTT. It encodes CASSYGAGPYTGELFF.

Of note for this clone: A junction boundary mismatches the germline segment, possibly from a read error. The rearrangement joins TRBV19 to TRBJ2-2; 8 bases map to TRBD1. CDR1 is LNHDA, CDR2 SQIVND, per germline (reference sequence). The CDR3 covers 12 residues. CDR3 region: CGAGGFTGELFF. In DNA form, the CDR3 reads TGCGGGGCAGGGGGCTTCACCGGGGAGCTGTTTTTT. Combining the CDR3 with reference TRBV19 and TRBJ2-2 gives the whole variable domain DGGITQSPKYLFRKEGQNVTLSCEQNLNHDAMYWYRQDPGQGLRLIYYSQIVNDFQKGDIAEGYSVSREKKESFPLTVTSAQKNPTAFYLCGAGGFTGELFFGEGSRLTVL.

This clone has only a few counts. The chain has TRBV6-5 and TRBJ1-1, with D possibly matching TRBD1 (5 bases). CDR1 is MNHEY and CDR2 is SVGAGI in the germline V gene. This CDR3 contains 13 residues. Deletions cut 6 bases from V and 5 bases from J, with 13 bases between. Written as DNA, the CDR3 is TGTGCCAGCAGCCTCGGGGGTTGGACTGAAGCTTTCTTT. Translated: CASSLGGWTEAFF.